In this sample, the clone carrying this T cell receptor beta chain turned up once. The antigen remains undetermined. Treatment noted: approximately 9-day PBMC culture with coronavirus spike peptide pools or control peptides (ViraFEST assay). The sample comes from a study of vaccination and CD4 T cells after COVID-19. Notes on the study in general: Spike mono-reactivity was shown by 304 of 307 vaccine-specific clones in convalescent patients.

Germline V gene data show CDR1 as MNHEY and CDR2 as SMNVEV (reference sequence). V was cut by 1 base and J by 5 bases, with 17 bases left in between. This CDR3 has 17 amino acids. The study sequenced cultured CD4+ T cell DNA using the Oncomine TCR Beta short-read assay. MiXCR, applied by TCRdb to the PCR reads, yields one record per CDR3 protein. Of just over 15,000 distinct CDR3 sequences in the sample, approximately 71% were seen once. The receptor was derived from a human donor who had recovered from COVID-19. Sequenced input: CD4+ T cells from blood, cultured in vitro. The chain has TRBV27 and TRBJ2-2; TRBD2 might be the D (5 bases). CDR3 sequence reads: CASSLYLRGDATGELFF. The CDR3 coding sequence is TGTGCCAGCAGTTTATACCTCCGGGGAGACGCTACCGGGGAGCTGTTTTTT.